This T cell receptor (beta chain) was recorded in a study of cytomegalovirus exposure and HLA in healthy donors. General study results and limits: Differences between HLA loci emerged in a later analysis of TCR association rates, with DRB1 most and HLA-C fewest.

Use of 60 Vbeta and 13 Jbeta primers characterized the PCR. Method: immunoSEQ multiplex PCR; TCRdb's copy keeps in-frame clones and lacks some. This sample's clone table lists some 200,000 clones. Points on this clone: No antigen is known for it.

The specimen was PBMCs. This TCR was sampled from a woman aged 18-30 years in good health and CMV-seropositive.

The chain's CDR3 is CASGRAEGNIQYF. In nucleotides, the CDR3 is TGTGCCAGCGGGAGGGCTGAGGGAAACATTCAGTACTTC. The chain links TRBV11-2 to TRBJ2-4; 7 bases agree with TRBD2. The CDR3 runs 13 residues. J gave up 6 bases and V 8 bases, and 7 bases lay outside the gene matches. Germline assignment: CDR1 SGHAT and CDR2 FQNNGV.